This T cell receptor (beta chain) was obtained from a study of spatial heterogeneity in lung cancer. Background on the study: Tumor regions showed TCR transcript counts that correlated strongly with a T cell module score from matched bulk RNA-seq. Every unique TCR and UMI combination, on average, appeared more than ten times in raw reads.

A unique molecular identifier was attached to every TCR cDNA molecule. TCRdb called the 5' RACE reads again in MiXCR, with one record for every CDR3 protein. In the table there are approximately 2,800 distinct CDR3 sequences, 11% of which are singletons. Documented time point: sample taken at primary tumor resection. Sequencing of whole RNA from tumor, nontumor lung or frozen PBMC involved no sorting. Within the sample, this clonotype is medium-sized. Its antigen is not identified. Study-wide results and limits: Tumoral mutation counts were tracked by counts of expanded intratumoral alpha and beta TCRs.

This receptor was taken from a male donor with early-stage non-small cell lung cancer. This specimen consisted of lung tumor tissue, obtained at surgery.

The CDR3 region has the DNA TGTGCCAGCAGTCCAGAGGGTCCATATGGCTACACCTTC. As protein: CASSPEGPYGYTF. The chain is built from TRBV7-9 and TRBJ1-2; D remains unclear. CDR1 and CDR2 from the germline V gene are SEHNR and FQNEAQ (reference sequence). The CDR3 is made up of 13 amino acids. Between the trimmed V and J ends, which lost 6 bases and 5 bases, there was a span of 13 bases.